What follows are 4 T cell receptor beta chains derived from one specimen sequenced in a study of vaccination effects on CD4 cells after COVID-19. Using immunoSEQ multiplex PCR, the repertoire was profiled, and TCRdb retains in-frame clones only, with some absent. The repertoire holds 55,000 to 65,000 clones, 81% seen once, with less than 3% in the top ten. The antigens of these receptors remain unknown. Under the ViraFEST assay, PBMC were stimulated with viral peptide pools so that antigen-specific CD4+ T cells expanded. Sequencing was performed afterwards. It was after more than 8 days of culture that CD4+ T cells were isolated. Source: CD4+ T cells from PBMCs cultured with HCoV-229E spike peptides, taken before COVID-19 vaccination. These receptors were collected from a human donor who received a COVID-19 vaccine.

The V and J genes are TRBV19 and TRBJ1-5; a weak D match, TRBD1 (5 bases). The V end was cut by 5 bases, the J end by 4 bases, with 15 bases between. Looked up from germline, CDR1 is LNHDA and CDR2 is SQIVND (reference sequence). This CDR3 has 15 amino acids. The CDR3 is CASSPDTGPNQPQHF. The CDR3 nucleotides read TGTGCCAGTAGTCCAGACACAGGTCCGAATCAGCCCCAGCATTTT.

The V and J genes are TRBV5-1 and TRBJ2-4; no clear D. Germline V lookup: CDR1 SGHRS, CDR2 YFSETQ. The CDR3 is 14 residues long. V was clipped by 0 bases and J by 5 bases, with 9 bases between them. CDR3 bases: TGCGCCAGCAGCTTGGGCGGCAGCCAAAACATTCAGTACTTC. This encodes CASSLGGSQNIQYF. Drawing the rest from reference TRBV5-1 and TRBJ2-4, the complete variable domain is KAGVTQTPRYLIKTRGQQVTLSCSPISGHRSVSWYQQTPGQGLQFLFEYFSETQRNKGNFPGRFSGRQFSNSRSEMNVSTLELGDSALYLCASSLGGSQNIQYFGAGTRLSVL.

This clone appeared a few times. The gene calls are TRBV27 and TRBJ2-6; D not resolved. Germline CDR1 is MNHEY and CDR2 is SMNVEV (reference sequence). The CDR3 has 18 amino acids. Trimming left V 7 bases short and J 0 bases short, with 19 bases between. In DNA, the CDR3 is TGTGCCAGCACTAAACAGTCCCTGTCCTTCTCTGGGGCCAACGTCCTGACTTTC. It yields the protein CASTKQSLSFSGANVLTF.

The chain is built from TRBV24-1 and TRBJ2-1; TRBD1 or TRBD2 may be the D gene (6 bases each). V lost 0 bases and J 9 bases, leaving 14 bases between the germline ends. This CDR3 contains 15 residues. Germline-derived CDR1 and CDR2 are KGHDR and SFDVKD. This CDR3 reads CATSDLGGPGGEQFF. The CDR3 DNA follows: TGTGCCACCAGTGATTTGGGGGGGCCGGGCGGTGAGCAGTTCTTC.